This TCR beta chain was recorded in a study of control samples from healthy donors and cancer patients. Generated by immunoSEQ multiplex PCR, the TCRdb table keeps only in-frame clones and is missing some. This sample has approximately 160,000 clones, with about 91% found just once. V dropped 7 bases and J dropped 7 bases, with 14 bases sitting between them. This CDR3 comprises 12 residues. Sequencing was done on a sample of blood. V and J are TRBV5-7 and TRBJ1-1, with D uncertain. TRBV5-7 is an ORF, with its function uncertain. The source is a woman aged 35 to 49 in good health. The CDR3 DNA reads TGTGCCAGCCATAAGGCGAGGGATGAAGCTTTCTTT. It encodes CASHKARDEAFF.